This TCR beta chain was captured by sequencing in a study of blood T cell repertoires in COVID-19. Study background: Sites across the United States, Italy and Spain contributed samples from acute and convalescent COVID-19. Nucleic acid was either cDNA or gDNA, and it came from T cells, B-cell-depleted T cells, or PBMCs.

Trimming cost V 6 bases and J 2 bases; bases outside gene matches: 10. In germline, CDR1 is SGHTA, CDR2 FQGNSA. This CDR3 has 17 residues. Source study methods: Reference gene primer amplification in the assay estimated nucleated cell counts. Sequenced by immunoSEQ multiplex PCR; TCRdb stores in-frame clones only, minus some. The D gene and trimming were derived from the DNA, and the V and J assignments and clone size from that table. The data show 75,000 or so clones, with 88% seen just once and 7.3% held by the top ten. The chain joins TRBV7-2 to TRBJ2-3; TRBD2 matches at 11 bases. This receptor was taken from a man aged 70-80 years with acute or convalescent COVID-19. Material: peripheral blood. Here the CDR3 DNA reads TGTGCCAGCAGTTCCCAGACGGGACTAGCGGCCACAGATACGCAGTATTTT. This translates into CASSSQTGLAATDTQYF.